This T cell receptor (beta chain) was identified during a study of regulatory dendritic cells for organ transplantation. On the study more broadly: LPS was added to dendritic cell cultures on day 6. General study findings and limits: Resting memory CD8+ T cells held the most alloreactive clonotypes. Memory T cells were less diverse than naive, with memory CD8+ most oligoclonal. Between individuals, the alloreactive memory CD8+ T cell pool differed considerably.

V lost 5 bases to trimming and J lost 1 base, with 17 bases between them. The CDR3 has 16 residues. Germline V CDR1 and CDR2: GTSNPN, SVGIG (reference sequence). CFSE-labeled sorted T cells met regulatory or mature dendritic cells for 5 to 6 days. This table comes from immunoSEQ multiplex PCR, and its TCRdb copy is limited to in-frame clones, with some not included. The sample includes approximately 18,000 clones, less than 85% of them seen just once. Notes on this clone: Its antigen is not identified.

The sequence was obtained from a human donor in good health. Sequenced input: memory CD4+ T cells from blood cultured with regulatory dendritic cells. Stated subset: CD45RO+ memory T cells. The rearrangement links TRBV30 to TRBJ2-2; D may be TRBD1 (6 bases). The CDR3 reads CAWDKDRTMNTGELFF. CDR3 DNA sequence: TGTGCCTGGGACAAAGACAGGACAATGAACACCGGGGAGCTGTTTTTT.